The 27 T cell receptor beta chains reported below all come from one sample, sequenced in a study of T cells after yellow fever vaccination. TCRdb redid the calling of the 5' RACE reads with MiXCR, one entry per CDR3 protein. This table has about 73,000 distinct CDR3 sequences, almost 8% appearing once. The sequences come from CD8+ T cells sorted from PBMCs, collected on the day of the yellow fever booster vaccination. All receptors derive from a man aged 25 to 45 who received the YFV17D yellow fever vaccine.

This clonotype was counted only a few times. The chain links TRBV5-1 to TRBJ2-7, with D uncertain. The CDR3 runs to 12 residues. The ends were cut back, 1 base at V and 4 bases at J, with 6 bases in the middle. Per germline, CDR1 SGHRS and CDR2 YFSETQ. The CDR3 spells CASSLSKYEQYF. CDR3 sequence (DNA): TGCGCCAGCAGCTTGAGCAAATACGAGCAGTACTTC.

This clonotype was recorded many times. CDR3 nucleotide sequence: TGCGCCAGCGGGAACAGGGGCCGGAACAATGAGCAGTTCTTC. Its protein product is CASGNRGRNNEQFF. J is TRBJ2-1 and V is TRBV23-1, with 7 bases identical to TRBD1. Being an ORF, TRBV23-1 has a function that is uncertain. The CDR3 consists of 14 residues. The V gene end was trimmed by 8 bases and the J gene end by 5 bases; junction bases not matched to a gene: 9.

CDR3: CASRLMPGPEEQYF. CDR3 bases: TGTGCCAGCAGACTAATGCCAGGTCCGGAAGAGCAGTACTTC. The chain has TRBV2 and TRBJ2-7; D is uncertain. This CDR3 contains 14 residues. The germline V gene encodes CDR1 SNHLY and CDR2 FYNNEI. Trimming took off 6 bases at V and 7 bases at J, with 19 bases between the two ends.

The CDR3 is CSAPGTSATFPLGTDTQYF. In DNA, the CDR3 is TGCAGTGCTCCCGGGACTAGCGCAACCTTCCCCCTGGGCACAGATACGCAGTATTTT. The chain uses TRBV20-1 and TRBJ2-3, with 10 bases aligning to TRBD2. The J segment lost 1 base and the V segment lost 5 bases, leaving 18 bases of the junction unmatched. Per germline, CDR1 DFQATT and CDR2 SNEGSKA (reference sequence). The CDR3 runs 19 residues.

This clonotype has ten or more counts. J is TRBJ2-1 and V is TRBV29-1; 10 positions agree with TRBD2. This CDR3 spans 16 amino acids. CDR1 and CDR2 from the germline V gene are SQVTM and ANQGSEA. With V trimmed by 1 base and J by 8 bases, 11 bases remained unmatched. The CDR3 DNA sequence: TGCAGCGTTGAAGCCCCTGAAGGACTAGCGGACCATGAGCAGTTCTTC. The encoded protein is CSVEAPEGLADHEQFF.

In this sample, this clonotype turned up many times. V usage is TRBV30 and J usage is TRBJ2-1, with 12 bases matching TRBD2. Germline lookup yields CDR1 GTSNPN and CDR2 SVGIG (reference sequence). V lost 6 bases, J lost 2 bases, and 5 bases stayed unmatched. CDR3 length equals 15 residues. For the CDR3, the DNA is TGTGCCTGTACCGGACTAGCGGGGACCTACAATGAGCAGTTCTTC. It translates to CACTGLAGTYNEQFF.

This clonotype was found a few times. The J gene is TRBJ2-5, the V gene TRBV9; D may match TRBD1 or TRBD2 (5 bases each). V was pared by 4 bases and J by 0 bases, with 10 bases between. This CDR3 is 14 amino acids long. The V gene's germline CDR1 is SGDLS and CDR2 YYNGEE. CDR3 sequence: CASSRGSHQETQYF. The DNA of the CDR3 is TGTGCCAGCAGCCGGGGCAGCCACCAAGAGACCCAGTACTTC.

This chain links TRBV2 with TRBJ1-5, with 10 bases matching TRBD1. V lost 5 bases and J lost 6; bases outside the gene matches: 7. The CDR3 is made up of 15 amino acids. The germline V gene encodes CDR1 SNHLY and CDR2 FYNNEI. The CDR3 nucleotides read TGTGCCAGCAGTAGGGGACAGGGGAAAGGTCAGCCCCAGCATTTT. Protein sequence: CASSRGQGKGQPQHF.

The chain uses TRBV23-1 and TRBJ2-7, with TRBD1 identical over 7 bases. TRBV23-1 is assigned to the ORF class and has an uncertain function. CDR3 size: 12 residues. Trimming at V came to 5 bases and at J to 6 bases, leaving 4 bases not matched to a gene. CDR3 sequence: CASSKTGCEQYF. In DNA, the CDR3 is TGCGCCAGCAGTAAGACAGGGTGCGAGCAGTACTTC.

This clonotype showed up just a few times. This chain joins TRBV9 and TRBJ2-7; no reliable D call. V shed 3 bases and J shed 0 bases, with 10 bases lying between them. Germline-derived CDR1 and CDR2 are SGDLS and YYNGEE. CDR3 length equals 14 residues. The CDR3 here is CASSAEAYSYEQYF. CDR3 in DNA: TGTGCCAGCAGCGCTGAGGCTTACTCCTACGAGCAGTACTTC.

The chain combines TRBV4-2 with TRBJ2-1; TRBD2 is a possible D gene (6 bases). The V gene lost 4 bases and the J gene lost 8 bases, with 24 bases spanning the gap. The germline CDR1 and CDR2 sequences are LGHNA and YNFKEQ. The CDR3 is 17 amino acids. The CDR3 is CASSLPVTGVSSYEQFF. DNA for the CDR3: TGTGCCAGCAGCCTTCCCGTAACGGGAGTCTCTAGCTATGAGCAGTTCTTC.

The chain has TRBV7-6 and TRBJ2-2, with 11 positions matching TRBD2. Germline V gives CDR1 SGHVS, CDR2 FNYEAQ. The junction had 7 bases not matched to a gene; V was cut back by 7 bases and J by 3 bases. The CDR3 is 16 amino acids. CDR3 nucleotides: TGTGCCAGCACCGAACTAGCGGGAGTGGACACCGGGGAGCTGTTTTTT. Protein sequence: CASTELAGVDTGELFF.

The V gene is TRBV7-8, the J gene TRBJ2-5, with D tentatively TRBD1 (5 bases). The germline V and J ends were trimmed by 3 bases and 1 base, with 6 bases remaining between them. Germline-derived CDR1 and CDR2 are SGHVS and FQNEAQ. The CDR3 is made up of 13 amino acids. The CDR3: CASSLDTQETQYF. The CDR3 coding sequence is TGTGCCAGCAGCTTGGACACCCAAGAGACCCAGTACTTC.

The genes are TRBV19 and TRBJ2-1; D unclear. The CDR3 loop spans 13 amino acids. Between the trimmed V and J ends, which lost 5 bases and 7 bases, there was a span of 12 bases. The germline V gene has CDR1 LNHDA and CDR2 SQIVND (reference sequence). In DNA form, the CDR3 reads TGTGCCAGTAGTCCTACCCCCGGTAATGAGCAGTTCTTC. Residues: CASSPTPGNEQFF.

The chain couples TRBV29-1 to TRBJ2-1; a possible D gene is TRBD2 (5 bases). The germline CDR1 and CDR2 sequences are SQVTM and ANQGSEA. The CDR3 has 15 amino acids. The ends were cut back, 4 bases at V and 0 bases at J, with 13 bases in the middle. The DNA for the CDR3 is TGCAGCGTTGGGTCTTTTGGGAGCTCCTACAATGAGCAGTTCTTC. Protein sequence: CSVGSFGSSYNEQFF.

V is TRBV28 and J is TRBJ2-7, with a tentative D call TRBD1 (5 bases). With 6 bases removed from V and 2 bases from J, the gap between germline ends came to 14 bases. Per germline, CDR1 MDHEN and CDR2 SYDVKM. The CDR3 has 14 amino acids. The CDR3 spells CASRDNGQPYEQYF. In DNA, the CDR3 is TGTGCCAGCAGGGACAACGGCCAACCCTACGAGCAGTACTTC.

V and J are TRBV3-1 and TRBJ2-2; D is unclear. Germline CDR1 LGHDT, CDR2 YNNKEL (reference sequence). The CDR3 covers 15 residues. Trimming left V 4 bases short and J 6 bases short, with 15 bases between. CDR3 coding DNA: TGTGCCAGCAGCCTCCCCGGCTTTGGGTCCGGGGAGCTGTTTTTT. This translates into CASSLPGFGSGELFF.

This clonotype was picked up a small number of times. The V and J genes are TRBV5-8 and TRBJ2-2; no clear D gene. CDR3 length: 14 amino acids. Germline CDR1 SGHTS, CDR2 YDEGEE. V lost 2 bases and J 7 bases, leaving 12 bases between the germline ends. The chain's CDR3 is CASSFPNIRGELFF. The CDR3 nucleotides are TGTGCCAGCAGCTTTCCGAATATCCGCGGGGAGCTGTTTTTT.

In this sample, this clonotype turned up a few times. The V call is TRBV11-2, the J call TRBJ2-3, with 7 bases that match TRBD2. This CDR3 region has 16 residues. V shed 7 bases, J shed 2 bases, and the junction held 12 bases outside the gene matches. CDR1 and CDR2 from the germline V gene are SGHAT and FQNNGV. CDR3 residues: CASTRTSQWHTDTQYF. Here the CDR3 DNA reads TGTGCCAGCACCAGGACTAGTCAGTGGCACACAGATACGCAGTATTTT.

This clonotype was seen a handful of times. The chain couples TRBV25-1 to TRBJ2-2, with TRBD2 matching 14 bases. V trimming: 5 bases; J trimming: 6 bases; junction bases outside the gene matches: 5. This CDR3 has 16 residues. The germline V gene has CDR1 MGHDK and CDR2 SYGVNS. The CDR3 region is CASSYRLAGGPGELFF. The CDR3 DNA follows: TGTGCCAGCAGTTACCGACTAGCGGGAGGGCCCGGGGAGCTGTTTTTT.

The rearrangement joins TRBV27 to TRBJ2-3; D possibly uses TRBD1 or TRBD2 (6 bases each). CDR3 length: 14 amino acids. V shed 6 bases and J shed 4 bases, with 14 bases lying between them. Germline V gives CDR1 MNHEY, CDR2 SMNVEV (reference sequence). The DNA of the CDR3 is TGTGCCAGCAGACGAAAAGGGGGGTCAGATACGCAGTATTTT. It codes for CASRRKGGSDTQYF.

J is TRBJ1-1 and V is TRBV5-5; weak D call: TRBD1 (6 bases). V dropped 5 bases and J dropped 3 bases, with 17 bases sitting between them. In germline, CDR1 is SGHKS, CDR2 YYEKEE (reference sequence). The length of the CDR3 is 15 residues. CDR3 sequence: CASRQIHQGYTEAFF. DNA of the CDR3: TGTGCCAGCAGACAAATCCATCAGGGGTACACTGAAGCTTTCTTT.

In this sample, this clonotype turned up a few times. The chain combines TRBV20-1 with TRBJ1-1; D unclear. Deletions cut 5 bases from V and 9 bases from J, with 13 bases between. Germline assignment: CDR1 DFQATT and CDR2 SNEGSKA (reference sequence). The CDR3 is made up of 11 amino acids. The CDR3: CSAEGPTQAFF. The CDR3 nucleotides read TGCAGTGCTGAAGGACCGACTCAAGCTTTCTTT.

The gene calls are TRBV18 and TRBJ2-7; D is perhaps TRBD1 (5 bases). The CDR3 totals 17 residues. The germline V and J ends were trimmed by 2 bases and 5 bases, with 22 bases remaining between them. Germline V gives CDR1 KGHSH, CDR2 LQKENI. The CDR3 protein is CASSPSRQGTNDDEQYF. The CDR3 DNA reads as TGTGCCAGCTCACCATCCAGGCAGGGAACAAATGACGACGAGCAGTACTTC.

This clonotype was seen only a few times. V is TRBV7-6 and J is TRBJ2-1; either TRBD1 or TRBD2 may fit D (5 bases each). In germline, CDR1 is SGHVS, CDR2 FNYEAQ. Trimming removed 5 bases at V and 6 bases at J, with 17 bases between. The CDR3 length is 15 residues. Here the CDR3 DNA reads TGTGCCAGCAGCCCCCCAGGGATACTAGGCAATGAGCAGTTCTTC. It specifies CASSPPGILGNEQFF.

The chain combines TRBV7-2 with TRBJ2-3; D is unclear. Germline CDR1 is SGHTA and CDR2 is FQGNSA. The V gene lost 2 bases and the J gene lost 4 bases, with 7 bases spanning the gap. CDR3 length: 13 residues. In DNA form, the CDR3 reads TGTGCCAGCAGCTTAAATCGGGCAGATACGCAGTATTTT. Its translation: CASSLNRADTQYF.

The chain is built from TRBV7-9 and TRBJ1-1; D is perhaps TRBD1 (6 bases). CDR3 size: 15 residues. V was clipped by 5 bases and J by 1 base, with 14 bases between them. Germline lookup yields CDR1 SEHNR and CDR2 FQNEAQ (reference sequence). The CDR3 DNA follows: TGTGCCAGCAGCCCCTGGGGGGGCGCGAACACTGAAGCTTTCTTT. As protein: CASSPWGGANTEAFF.